The rows below give T cell receptor beta chains drawn from one sample of a study of shared clonotypes between healthy human individuals. Method: immunoSEQ multiplex PCR; TCRdb's copy keeps in-frame clones and lacks some. The data hold roughly 2 million clones, with about 94% observed a single time. Source material: naive CD8+ T cells sorted from blood. All receptors derive from a man aged 18 to 30 in good health. Each CDR3 is given without its conserved first and last residue. Fields, in order: J gene, V gene, CDR3 protein.

J: TRBJ2-3; V: TRBV2; CDR3: AISARGTDTQY
J: TRBJ2-7; V: TRBV7-2; CDR3: ASSLEQGYEQY
J: TRBJ1-6; V: TRBV15; CDR3: ATSRDRQGDSPLH
J: TRBJ2-7; V: TRBV21-1; CDR3: ASSPKRGGGPSYEQY
J: TRBJ2-6; V: TRBV6-5; CDR3: ASSYPTASGANVLT
J: TRBJ2-7; V: TRBV4-1; CDR3: ASSHTGGREEQY
J: TRBJ1-2; V: TRBV28; CDR3: ASSLGVRDGYT
J: TRBJ2-7; V: TRBV7-9; CDR3: ASSYGDYEQY
J: TRBJ2-3; V: TRBV4-3; CDR3: ASSQDEQTTDTQY
J: TRBJ1-6; V: TRBV5-8; CDR3: ASSLVGPGSPLH
J: TRBJ2-2; V: TRBV5-1; CDR3: ASSITGGGTGELF
J: TRBJ1-5; V: TRBV6-1; CDR3: ASRALQGGGQPQH
J: TRBJ1-2; V: TRBV19; CDR3: ASSISGNYGYT
J: TRBJ1-2; V: TRBV6-5; CDR3: ASSYDIGTNYGYT
J: TRBJ1-3; V: TRBV6-1; CDR3: ASSEDPGVIGNTIY
J: TRBJ2-7; V: TRBV11-2; CDR3: ASSLGGDYEQY
J: TRBJ2-1; V: TRBV5-1; CDR3: ASSFFSPTSYNEQF
J: TRBJ2-5; V: TRBV27; CDR3: ASSTGTRLEGTQY
J: TRBJ2-5; V: TRBV5-1; CDR3: ASSLEAVPTYRGETQY
J: TRBJ2-7; V: TRBV4-1; CDR3: ASSQEGGLAIRNYEQY
J: TRBJ2-5; V: TRBV6-5; CDR3: ASSSFALAETQY
J: TRBJ1-2; V: TRBV27; CDR3: ASRLLSNYGYT
J: TRBJ2-1; V: TRBV6-5; CDR3: ASSLLRASDEQF
J: TRBJ2-7; V: TRBV5-5; CDR3: ASRTGTYEQY
J: TRBJ1-2; V: TRBV5-4; CDR3: ASSPGHLDYGYT
J: TRBJ2-5; V: TRBV19; CDR3: ASSTGLAETQY
J: TRBJ1-5; V: TRBV6-9; CDR3: ASSSKGGATQPQH
J: TRBJ2-1; V: TRBV11-2; CDR3: ASSLGNGGPHNEQF
J: TRBJ2-5; V: TRBV4-1; CDR3: ASSQEREREARAQY
J: TRBJ2-7; V: TRBV7-6; CDR3: ASSSTDAYEQY
J: TRBJ2-1; V: TRBV29-1; CDR3: SVEALGGVSNEQF
J: TRBJ2-7; V: TRBV5-4; CDR3: ASNLGTGLGEQY
J: TRBJ1-3; V: TRBV5-6; CDR3: ASSLLETGNTIY
J: TRBJ1-1; V: TRBV4-2; CDR3: ASSRPGQGSEAF
J: TRBJ2-3; V: TRBV6-1; CDR3: ASSEMGLADTQY
J: TRBJ1-1; V: TRBV4-1; CDR3: ASSQRQGARTEAF
J: TRBJ2-3; V: TRBV6-5; CDR3: ASTETGGTDTQY
J: TRBJ2-7; V: TRBV5-1; CDR3: ASSSTGLWY
J: TRBJ2-7; V: TRBV4-1; CDR3: ASSQGTLDEQY
J: TRBJ2-6; V: TRBV7-9; CDR3: ASSVVGVSSSGANVLT
J: TRBJ1-1; V: TRBV2; CDR3: ASTGYPGLNTEAF